The clone carrying this T cell receptor beta chain was detected ten times or more. Sample time point: patch test 2, 6 weeks after DPC sensitization. Treatment denoted: therapeutic diphenylcyclopropenone sensitization with weekly scalp DPC. In every case, blood was obtained before the patch test was applied. The study enrolled 18 to 70-year-old alopecia patients suitable for DPC. The germline gives CDR1 SQVTM, CDR2 ANQGSEA. The V and J ends lost 0 bases and 5 bases, in that order; junction bases with no gene match: 11. The CDR3 extends over 16 amino acids. Individual cDNA molecules had unique molecular identifiers attached to them by the library. Using its own MiXCR run on the RACE reads, TCRdb lists one record per CDR3 protein. Among tens of thousands of distinct CDR3 sequences listed, around 8.8% were seen once. The data were obtained in a study of human T cells and chemical hapten exposure. Study-level information: Affected patients, primarily female, had alopecia areata, totalis or universalis.

The origin of this receptor is a woman aged 50 to 65 with alopecia areata. Some clones in this sample may be carry-over from other donors' samples. The chain joins TRBV29-1 to TRBJ2-5, with 8 bases lining up with TRBD2. Sequenced material: whole blood, taken in connection with sensitization to the hapten diphenylcyclopropenone (DPC). CDR3 amino acids: CSVEDRAGGLHETQYF. CDR3 bases: TGCAGCGTTGAAGATAGGGCGGGGGGCCTGCACGAGACCCAGTACTTC.